Shown below are 3 T cell receptor beta chains from a single sample sequenced in a study of cytomegalovirus exposure and HLA in healthy donors. Primers for the PCR totalled 60 Vbeta and 13 Jbeta. Libraries were prepared by immunoSEQ multiplex PCR; TCRdb keeps only in-frame clonotypes and omits some of them. The profile covers about 120,000 clones, with 74% appearing a single time and about 2% taken by the ten largest. Material: PBMCs. These receptors all come from a human donor in good health.

The J gene is TRBJ2-7, the V gene TRBV6-6; the match to TRBD1 covers 10 bases. In germline, CDR1 is MNHNY, CDR2 SVGAGI (reference sequence). CDR3 size: 14 residues. The trim removed 7 bases at V and 3 bases at J, leaving 6 bases unmatched. The CDR3 is CASTSRDRGYEQYF. In DNA form, the CDR3 reads TGTGCCAGCACCTCGAGGGACAGGGGCTACGAGCAGTACTTC.

The chain joins TRBV27 to TRBJ2-1, with D maybe TRBD2 (7 bases). The CDR3 is 16 residues long. CDR1 and CDR2 from the germline V gene are MNHEY and SMNVEV (reference sequence). V was trimmed by 2 bases and J by 0 bases, leaving 11 bases between them. The CDR3 bases are TGTGCCAGCAGTTTACCCGGGGGGCGCTCCTACAATGAGCAGTTCTTC. This codes for CASSLPGGRSYNEQFF.

This chain uses TRBV6-1 with TRBJ1-2, with 7 bases that match TRBD1. The CDR3 has 15 amino acids. V shed 6 bases, J shed 7 bases, and the junction held 14 bases outside the gene matches. Germline V gene sequence: CDR1 MNHNS, CDR2 SASEGT. DNA for the CDR3: TGTGCCAGCAGAGCCGACAGGGTGCTGTTCTTTGGCTACACCTTC. It is translated as CASRADRVLFFGYTF.